This TCR beta chain was found in a study of technical replicates of blood from a few donors. Germline V lookup: CDR1 MNHNS, CDR2 SASEGT. Trimming took off 7 bases at V and 8 bases at J, with 11 bases between the two ends. The CDR3 loop spans 11 amino acids. Only in-frame clones appear in the TCRdb table, and some are missing; sequencing was by immunoSEQ multiplex PCR. The table includes around 100,000 clones, approximately 96% detected once. The sequenced sample consisted of T cells isolated from PBMCs. The source of this sequence is a human donor in good health. The rearrangement joins TRBV6-1 to TRBJ1-2; D may be TRBD1 (6 bases). The CDR3 bases are TGTGCCAGCACTGACAGGCTCGGCTACACCTTC. Translation gives CASTDRLGYTF.